This T cell receptor beta chain was found in a study of post-analysis software for immune sequencing data. The V gene end was trimmed by 5 bases and the J gene end by 7 bases; junction bases not matched to a gene: 12. Germline CDR1 is MNHEY and CDR2 is SVGEGT. CDR3 size: 15 residues. Tagging with unique molecular identifiers was a feature of the TCR beta cDNA libraries. In TCRdb, the PCR reads were re-called with MiXCR into one record per CDR3 protein. The sample includes 150,000 to 200,000 distinct CDR3 sequences, approximately 31% seen only once; the top ten take more than 1.3%. On this clonotype itself: Antigen unknown.

General study points: Comparison of patients with controls showed about 5 TRBV segments more frequent in patients, TRBV5-6, TRBV5-1 and TRBV20-1 among them.

The rearrangement links TRBV6-2 or TRBV6-3 to TRBJ2-7; 9 bases match TRBD1. Source material: blood. This sequence was found in a girl between 5 and 17 years old with multiple sclerosis. The CDR3 DNA is TGTGCCAGCAGTCGGGACAGGGTTAACACCGGGGAGCAGTACTTC. As protein: CASSRDRVNTGEQYF.